A selection of T cell receptor beta chains follows, all from one sample in a study of metastatic and nonmetastatic thyroid tumors. With MiXCR, TCRdb reprocessed the PCR reads. The data contain tens of thousands of clones, around 32% of them seen just once; the ten biggest clones take up about 7.2%. Specimen: blood. The receptor source for this set is a female donor with papillary thyroid cancer or a benign thyroid nodule (not recorded which). Some clones in this sample may be carry-over from other donors' samples. CDR3s include the opening cysteine and the closing phenylalanine or tryptophan. A D gene is named only where the DNA matches it firmly. The size field is filled for only some rows; it gives once, few, many or a size class.

NA	TRBV2	TRBJ2-1	TRBD2	CASSSGLSGGYEQFF	TGTGCCAGCAGTTCGGGACTATCGGGGGGGTATGAGCAGTTCTTC
many	TRBV6-1	TRBJ1-4	NA	CASSEWEQAATNEKLFF	TGTGCCAGCAGTGAGTGGGAACAGGCCGCAACTAATGAAAAACTGTTTTTT
NA	TRBV4-1	TRBJ2-3	NA	CASSQVWGPSTDTQYF	TGCGCCAGCAGCCAAGTCTGGGGGCCTAGCACAGATACGCAGTATTTT
many	TRBV10-3	TRBJ2-3	TRBD2	CAISISGGYTDTQYF	TGTGCCATCAGCATTAGCGGGGGGTACACAGATACGCAGTATTTT
NA	TRBV6-1	TRBJ1-2	NA	CASTHRDGPNYGYTF	TGTGCCAGCACACACCGGGACGGTCCTAACTATGGCTACACCTTC
many	TRBV5-1	TRBJ1-3	NA	CASTLHDGSSGNTIYF	TGCGCCAGCACCCTGCACGACGGGAGCTCTGGAAACACCATATATTTT
few	TRBV11-2	TRBJ2-7	TRBD2	CARSLGTSASYEQYF	TGTGCCCGCAGCTTAGGTACTAGCGCCTCCTACGAGCAGTACTTC
few	TRBV12-3/TRBV12-4	TRBJ2-5	NA	CASSLVRGLETQYF	TGTGCCAGCAGTTTAGTCAGGGGCCTTGAGACCCAGTACTTC
medium-sized	TRBV20-1	TRBJ2-7	NA	CSAASTSRYSYEQYF	TGCAGTGCTGCTTCTACTAGCAGGTACTCCTACGAGCAGTACTTC
few	TRBV19	TRBJ2-1	TRBD1	CARSHCRTGCEQFF	TGTGCCAGAAGCCATTGTAGGACAGGCTGTGAGCAGTTCTTC
many	TRBV5-6	TRBJ2-3	TRBD1	CASSPWTGGSDTQYF	TGTGCCAGCAGCCCGTGGACAGGGGGCTCAGATACGCAGTATTTT
many	TRBV27	TRBJ1-1	TRBD1	CASSHRQGNTEAFF	TGTGCCAGCAGTCATCGACAGGGTAATACTGAAGCTTTCTTT
many	TRBV14	TRBJ1-2	NA	CASSLRPSSNYGYTF	TGTGCCAGCAGCCTCAGGCCATCTAGCAACTATGGCTACACCTTC
medium-sized	TRBV2	TRBJ2-7	NA	CASSVGPSSYEQYF	TGTGCCAGCAGTGTCGGGCCTTCCTCCTACGAGCAGTACTTC
many	TRBV28	TRBJ2-5	NA	CASRVAPQETQYF	TGTGCCAGCAGGGTAGCTCCCCAAGAGACCCAGTACTTC
medium-sized	TRBV12-3/TRBV12-4	TRBJ2-7	TRBD2	CASSYSGGYEQYF	TGTGCCAGCAGTTATAGCGGGGGGTACGAGCAGTACTTC
NA	TRBV5-4	TRBJ1-4	NA	CASSLGGQLNEKLFF	TGCGCCAGCAGCTTGGGGGGCCAACTTAATGAAAAACTGTTTTTT
few	TRBV20-1	TRBJ2-1	TRBD2	CSARPPGLAAYNKQFF	TGCAGTGCTAGGCCCCCTGGACTAGCGGCTTACAATAAGCAGTTCTTC
NA	TRBV20-1	TRBJ1-1	NA	CSASAGSSYEQYF	TGCAGTGCTAGTGCGGGGTCCTCCTACGAGCAGTACTTT
many	TRBV7-2	TRBJ2-7	TRBD2	CASRSSSGRTHF	TGTGCCAGCAGATCATCTAGCGGGAGAACCCACTTC
NA	TRBV5-4	TRBJ2-4	TRBD1	CASSPTGAKNIQYF	TGTGCCAGCAGCCCGACAGGGGCCAAAAACATTCAGTACTTC
many	TRBV10-3	TRBJ2-3	TRBD1	CAISVKDRGADTQYF	TGTGCCATCAGTGTGAAGGACAGGGGAGCAGATACGCAGTATTTT
few	TRBV11-2	TRBJ1-2	NA	CASSLSPWVGLGYGYTF	TGTGCCAGCAGCTTATCCCCATGGGTTGGTTTAGGGTATGGCTACACCTTC
NA	TRBV27	TRBJ2-1	NA	CASSLGPGLRANNEQFF	TGTGCCAGCAGTCTGGGACCGGGACTCAGGGCGAACAATGAGCAGTTCTTC
medium-sized	TRBV20-1	TRBJ2-7	NA	CSARDQEQVYEQYF	TGCAGTGCTAGAGATCAAGAACAGGTCTACGAGCAGTACTTC
many	TRBV7-9	TRBJ1-2	NA	CASSLVRQLMGGYTF	TGTGCCAGCAGCTTAGTTCGACAGTTAATGGGAGGCTACACCTTC
many	TRBV6-1	TRBJ1-5	NA	CASRLHRDTYQPQHF	TGTGCCAGCAGACTACACCGGGACACCTATCAGCCCCAGCATTTT
few	TRBV6-1	TRBJ2-2	NA	CASSREANTGELFF	TGTGCCAGCAGCCGCGAAGCTAACACCGGGGAGCTGTTTTTT
many	TRBV30	TRBJ2-3	NA	CAWSLGGTTRDTQYF	TGTGCCTGGAGCTTAGGGGGGACAACACGAGATACGCAGTATTTT
few	TRBV3-1	TRBJ1-2	NA	CASSQDERGNSGYTF	TGTGCCAGCAGCCAAGATGAACGGGGGAACTCTGGCTACACCTTC
NA	TRBV7-2	TRBJ2-2	NA	CASSLARIGSGELFF	TGTGCCAGCAGCTTAGCACGGATAGGGTCCGGGGAGCTGTTTTTT
NA	TRBV20-1	TRBJ2-7	TRBD2	CSARVGGRASYEQYF	TGCAGTGCTAGAGTCGGCGGGAGGGCTTCCTACGAGCAGTACTTC
NA	TRBV18	TRBJ2-5	TRBD2	CASSPTRGLGAETQYF	TGTGCCAGCTCACCGACCAGGGGACTAGGGGCGGAGACCCAGTACTTC
medium-sized	TRBV24-1	TRBJ2-7	NA	CATSEGNEQYF	TGTGCCACCAGTGAGGGGAACGAGCAGTACTTC